This entry lists 17 T cell receptor beta chains sequenced from one sample in a study of blood T cell repertoires in COVID-19. Sequencing used immunoSEQ multiplex PCR; TCRdb keeps in-frame clones, though not all of them. The sample yields around 300,000 clones, roughly 88% seen once. Sequenced: PBMCs or T cells enriched from blood (not recorded which). Receptors were obtained from a man aged 25-45 years who had recovered from COVID-19.

The CDR3 sequence: CASSPRTGLSPLHF. The CDR3 coding sequence is TGTGCCAGCTCACCACGGACAGGCCTCTCACCCCTCCACTTT. The chain joins TRBV18 to TRBJ1-6; 7 bases match TRBD1. Germline assignment: CDR1 KGHSH and CDR2 LQKENI. The V gene end was trimmed by 1 base and the J gene end by 10 bases; junction bases not matched to a gene: 4. The CDR3 spans 14 residues.

The chain is built from TRBV7-9 and TRBJ2-3, with D perhaps matching TRBD1 (5 bases). CDR3 length: 16 amino acids. Trimming stripped 4 bases from V and 1 base from J, with 15 bases between. CDR1 and CDR2 (germline): SEHNR, FQNEAQ (reference sequence). CDR3: CASSSFRESGTDTQYF. CDR3 coding DNA: TGTGCCAGCAGCTCTTTCAGGGAATCGGGCACAGATACGCAGTATTTT.

The chain has TRBV13 and TRBJ2-2; D call uncertain. The CDR3 is 14 amino acids. V lost 0 bases and J lost 4, with 6 bases in between. The germline gives CDR1 PRHDT, CDR2 FYEKMQ (reference sequence). CDR3 coding DNA: TGTGCCAGCAGCTTAGGGGGCAGCACCGGGGAGCTGTTTTTT. This translates into CASSLGGSTGELFF.

The chain uses TRBV28 and TRBJ2-7; D might be TRBD1 (6 bases). Trimming shortened V by 8 bases and J by 7 bases, and 21 bases separated the two germline ends. There are 14 residues in the CDR3. Germline CDR1 MDHEN, CDR2 SYDVKM. CDR3 sequence reads: CASARATGIGEQYF. The CDR3 nucleotides are TGTGCCAGCGCCCGGGCTACAGGGATCGGAGAGCAGTACTTC.

CDR3 in amino acids: CASSLAGGEGYTF. The CDR3 coding sequence is TGTGCCAGCAGCTTGGCCGGTGGAGAAGGCTACACCTTC. The chain couples TRBV5-6 to TRBJ1-2, with D uncertain. The germline gives CDR1 SGHDT, CDR2 YYEEEE. Trimming removed 0 bases at V and 8 bases at J, with 11 bases between. There are 13 residues in the CDR3.

The V gene is TRBV18, the J gene TRBJ1-6; TRBD1 matches at 11 bases. Per the germline V gene, CDR1 is KGHSH and CDR2 is LQKENI. With 5 bases clipped from V and 9 bases from J, the junction kept 9 bases outside the gene matches. This CDR3 region has 16 residues. DNA for the CDR3: TGTGCCAGCTCAGCATCCGGACAGGGGGCAAGTTCACCCCTCCACTTT. This gives the protein CASSASGQGASSPLHF.

J is TRBJ2-1 and V is TRBV7-3; 8 bases fit TRBD2. V lost 5 bases to trimming and J lost 4 bases; unmatched junction nucleotides: 10. The CDR3 runs 16 residues. Looked up from germline, CDR1 is SGHTA and CDR2 is FQGTGA. CDR3 sequence: CASSGIAGSTYNEQFF. Here the CDR3 DNA reads TGTGCCAGCAGCGGGATAGCGGGGTCGACTTACAATGAGCAGTTCTTC.

V is TRBV28 and J is TRBJ1-5; D gene unclear. The CDR3 extends over 11 amino acids. V lost 5 bases to trimming and J lost 5 bases, with 4 bases between them. CDR1 and CDR2 from the germline V gene are MDHEN and SYDVKM. In nucleotides, the CDR3 is TGTGCCAGCAGTCAATATCAGCCCCAGCATTTT. Its protein product is CASSQYQPQHF.

The chain joins TRBV6-5 to TRBJ1-2; 9 bases agree with TRBD1. V gave up 4 bases and J gave up 7 bases; unmatched junction bases: 4. Germline CDR1 reads MNHEY; CDR2 reads SVGAGI. CDR3 length: 13 residues. DNA for the CDR3: TGTGCCAGCAGTTTGGGACAGGGTGTTGGCTACACCTTC. This encodes CASSLGQGVGYTF.

The chain recombines TRBV18 with TRBJ1-1, with D unclear. The CDR3 has 14 residues. Germline V gene data show CDR1 as KGHSH and CDR2 as LQKENI. Between the trimmed V and J ends, which lost 4 bases and 1 base, there was a span of 10 bases. The CDR3 loop reads CASSLLTGNTEAFF. The CDR3 DNA reads as TGTGCCAGCTCACTACTGACGGGGAACACTGAAGCTTTCTTT.

CDR3 sequence reads: CASSLAGGPYNEQFF. The CDR3 DNA reads as TGTGCCAGCAGTCTAGCGGGGGGACCCTACAATGAGCAGTTCTTC. The chain recombines TRBV7-9 with TRBJ2-1; 11 positions agree with TRBD2. After removal of 6 bases from V and 2 bases from J, the junction contained 3 bases not matched to a gene. Germline CDR1 and CDR2: SEHNR and FQNEAQ (reference sequence). This CDR3 has 15 residues.

The chain recombines TRBV30 with TRBJ2-3, with D maybe TRBD1 (5 bases). There are 16 residues in the CDR3. V lost 0 bases and J lost 0, with 13 bases in between. CDR1 is GTSNPN, CDR2 SVGIG, per germline (reference sequence). The CDR3 nucleotides are TGTGCCTGGAGTGTAGCAGGGCGTATCAGCACAGATACGCAGTATTTT. Residues: CAWSVAGRISTDTQYF.

The rearrangement links TRBV2 to TRBJ2-3, with D possibly matching TRBD2 (5 bases). This CDR3 is built from 13 residues. Germline V gene lookup returns CDR1 SNHLY and CDR2 FYNNEI. V was pared by 2 bases and J by 7 bases, with 10 bases between. The chain's CDR3 is CASSETNGNTQYF. The CDR3 region has the DNA TGTGCCAGCAGTGAAACGAACGGGAATACGCAGTATTTT.

This chain uses TRBV5-1 with TRBJ2-2; 7 nucleotides line up with TRBD1. In germline, CDR1 is SGHRS, CDR2 YFSETQ. The ends lost 4 bases at V and 2 bases at J; junction bases unmatched: 8. This CDR3 region has 16 residues. The CDR3 DNA sequence: TGCGCCAGCAGCCGAGGACAGGTCCTAAACACCGGGGAGCTGTTTTTT. Residues: CASSRGQVLNTGELFF. The full variable domain, completed using reference TRBV5-1 and TRBJ2-2, is KAGVTQTPRYLIKTRGQQVTLSCSPISGHRSVSWYQQTPGQGLQFLFEYFSETQRNKGNFPGRFSGRQFSNSRSEMNVSTLELGDSALYLCASSRGQVLNTGELFFGEGSRLTVL.

The chain recombines TRBV25-1 with TRBJ2-7; 16 bases are a match to TRBD2. Germline CDR1 and CDR2: MGHDK and SYGVNS. The junction had 9 bases not matched to a gene; V was cut back by 3 bases and J by 4 bases. The CDR3 has 18 amino acids. The CDR3 sequence: CASSDPAGTSGGVYEQYF. The CDR3 nucleotides are TGTGCCAGCAGTGACCCAGCCGGGACTAGCGGGGGGGTGTACGAGCAGTACTTC.

The J gene is TRBJ2-1, the V gene TRBV19; the D is unclear. Deletions cut 9 bases from V and 0 bases from J, with 15 bases between. The V gene's germline CDR1 is LNHDA and CDR2 SQIVND (reference sequence). CDR3 length: 15 amino acids. The CDR3 spells CASKAEVSSYNEQFF. The CDR3 DNA reads as TGTGCCAGCAAAGCAGAGGTCAGCTCCTACAATGAGCAGTTCTTC.

The chain carries TRBV4-2 and TRBJ1-6, with D possibly being TRBD1 (5 bases). CDR3 length: 15 amino acids. Looked up from germline, CDR1 is LGHNA and CDR2 is YNFKEQ. V lost 6 bases to trimming and J lost 0 bases, with 9 bases between them. CDR3 region: CASRGGSSYNSPLHF. The CDR3 DNA sequence: TGTGCCAGCAGGGGGGGGAGCTCCTATAATTCACCCCTCCACTTT.